The T cell receptor (beta chain) under discussion was sequenced for a study of blood T cell repertoires in COVID-19. As for the study in general: COVID-19 samples from acute and convalescent phases originated in the United States, Italy and Spain. T cells, B-cell-depleted T cells, or PBMCs supplied cDNA or gDNA.

Original processing notes: Using reference gene primer amplification, nucleated cell counts were estimated. Repertoires were generated with immunoSEQ multiplex PCR, while TCRdb's copy carries only in-frame clones and drops some. That table is the source of V, J and clone size, and D and trimming were worked out from the DNA. The profile shows roughly 200,000 clones, roughly 76% of them singletons. This sequence originates from a woman in her fifties or sixties with active or convalescent COVID-19. Sequencing was carried out using peripheral blood.

The CDR3 spells CASSLLAGQGAGGYTF. For the CDR3, the DNA is TGTGCCAGCAGTTTACTAGCGGGACAGGGGGCCGGGGGCTACACCTTC. The chain combines TRBV28 with TRBJ1-2, with 12 bases that match TRBD1. Trimming cost V 2 bases and J 8 bases; bases outside gene matches: 9. The CDR3 has 16 amino acids. CDR1 and CDR2 from the germline V gene are MDHEN and SYDVKM.